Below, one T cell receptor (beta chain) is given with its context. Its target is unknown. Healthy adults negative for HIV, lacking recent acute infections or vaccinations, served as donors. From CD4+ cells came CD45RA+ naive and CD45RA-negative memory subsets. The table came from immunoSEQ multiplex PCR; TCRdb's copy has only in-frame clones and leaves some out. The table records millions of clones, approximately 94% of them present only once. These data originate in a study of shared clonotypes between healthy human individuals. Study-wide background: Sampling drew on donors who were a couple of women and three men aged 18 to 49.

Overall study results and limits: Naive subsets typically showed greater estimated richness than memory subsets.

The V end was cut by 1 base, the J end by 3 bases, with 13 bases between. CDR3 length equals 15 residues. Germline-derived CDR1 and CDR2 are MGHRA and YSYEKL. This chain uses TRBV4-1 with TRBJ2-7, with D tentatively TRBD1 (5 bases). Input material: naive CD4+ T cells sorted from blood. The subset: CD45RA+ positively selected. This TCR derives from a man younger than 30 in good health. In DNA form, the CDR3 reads TGCGCCAGCAGCCAAGCCAAGGGGCAGAGCTACGAGCAGTACTTC. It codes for CASSQAKGQSYEQYF.